The 19 T cell receptor beta chains below were found in one sample sequenced in a study of control samples from healthy donors and cancer patients. Sequencing was performed with immunoSEQ multiplex PCR; in TCRdb, only in-frame clones are kept and a portion is missing. Seen here are some 150,000 clones, 94% observed once, and the top ten hold around 13%. The sample comprised blood. These receptors all stem from a man in his forties or fifties in good health.

The CDR3 protein is CASSLYQGTGELFF. In DNA form, the CDR3 reads TGTGCCAGCAGCCTCTATCAGGGAACCGGGGAGCTGTTTTTT. The gene calls are TRBV14 and TRBJ2-2; a possible D gene is TRBD1 (5 bases). This CDR3 is 14 amino acids long. The germline V and J ends were trimmed by 4 bases and 5 bases, with 11 bases remaining between them. CDR1 and CDR2 from the germline V gene are SGHDN and FVKESK.

The DNA for the CDR3 is TGTGCCAGCAGCCGATCGGACTACGAGCAGTACTTC. Residues: CASSRSDYEQYF. The chain employs TRBV3-1 (or the pseudogene TRBV3-2) and TRBJ2-7; D remains ambiguous. Trimming took 4 bases from V and 3 from J, leaving 7 bases between them. CDR1 and CDR2 (germline): LGHDT, YNNKEL (reference sequence). The CDR3 runs to 12 residues.

The V gene is TRBV5-1, the J gene TRBJ1-1; weak D call: TRBD1 (5 bases). The germline V and J ends were trimmed by 0 bases and 4 bases, with 13 bases remaining between them. The CDR3 sequence is 15 residues long. Germline V gene sequence: CDR1 SGHRS, CDR2 YFSETQ. The CDR3 DNA is TGCGCCAGCAGCTTGGGCAGGGATGCGGGCACTGAAGCTTTCTTT. It encodes CASSLGRDAGTEAFF.

This clone showed up just once. The rearrangement links TRBV25-1 to TRBJ1-5; the match to TRBD1 covers 8 bases. The CDR3 is 14 amino acids. Per germline, CDR1 MGHDK and CDR2 SYGVNS. V lost 5 bases, J lost 3 bases, and 3 bases stayed unmatched. The DNA for the CDR3 is TGTGCCAGCAGTTGGGGACAGGCCAATCAGCCCCAGCATTTT. It translates to CASSWGQANQPQHF.

This sequence joins TRBV5-4 and TRBJ2-1, with 7 bases lining up with TRBD2. The germline V gene has CDR1 SGHNT and CDR2 YYREEE (reference sequence). The length of the CDR3 is 18 residues. Unmatched junction bases numbered 18, after V lost 4 bases and J lost 5 bases. This CDR3 reads CASSSSLAGAVRNNEQFF. The CDR3 region has the DNA TGTGCCAGCAGCAGCTCCCTTGCGGGAGCAGTGAGAAACAATGAGCAGTTCTTC.

The rearrangement uses TRBV5-4 and TRBJ1-6; unclear D gene. Trimming shortened V by 0 bases and J by 6 bases, and 4 bases separated the two germline ends. Germline assignment: CDR1 SGHNT and CDR2 YYREEE (reference sequence). CDR3 length: 13 residues. The CDR3 DNA follows: TGTGCCAGCAGCTTGGGGGGTAATTCACCCCTCCACTTT. Translated, it gives CASSLGGNSPLHF.

V and J are TRBV6-2 or TRBV6-3 and TRBJ1-5, with D perhaps matching TRBD1 (6 bases). Germline V gene lookup returns CDR1 MNHEY and CDR2 SVGEGT. Trimming cost V 5 bases and J 4 bases, with 15 bases left between them. The CDR3 has 15 residues. CDR3 sequence reads: CASSPAGHENQPQHF. CDR3 DNA: TGTGCCAGCAGTCCGGCGGGACATGAAAATCAGCCCCAGCATTTT.

The chain has TRBV20-1 and TRBJ1-2, with D possibly TRBD1 on 6 matching bases. The CDR3 is made up of 12 amino acids. Germline V gene data show CDR1 as DFQATT and CDR2 as SNEGSKA (reference sequence). Trimming cost V 3 bases and J 7 bases, with 12 bases left between them. The CDR3 bases are TGCAGTGCTAGTCAGGGGCTTCGTGGCTACACCTTC. Translated, it gives CSASQGLRGYTF.

The chain uses TRBV6-5 and TRBJ1-4; no firm D call. Trimming cost V 5 bases and J 3 bases, with 13 bases left between them. Germline V lookup: CDR1 MNHEY, CDR2 SVGAGI. CDR3 length: 15 amino acids. The CDR3 nucleotides read TGTGCCAGCAGTCGCTGGACGGGTTCTAATGAAAAACTGTTTTTT. It encodes CASSRWTGSNEKLFF.

This clone has a single count. The chain is built from TRBV6-1 and TRBJ1-6; D perhaps matches TRBD1 (5 bases). CDR1 MNHNS and CDR2 SASEGT come from the germline V gene. Trimming shortened V by 2 bases and J by 8 bases, and 13 bases separated the two germline ends. This CDR3 comprises 15 residues. The CDR3 DNA reads as TGTGCCAGCAGTGAACCGGGACGAATCTATTCACCCCTCCACTTT. It translates to CASSEPGRIYSPLHF.

This clone occurred once. The V gene is TRBV5-4, the J gene TRBJ2-4, with D possibly matching TRBD1 (6 bases). The germline V and J ends were trimmed by 3 bases and 0 bases, with 13 bases remaining between them. The germline gives CDR1 SGHNT, CDR2 YYREEE (reference sequence). CDR3 size: 16 residues. CDR3 residues: CASSSDRIIAKNIQYF. The CDR3 DNA reads TGTGCCAGCAGCTCCGACAGGATTATAGCCAAAAACATTCAGTACTTC. Combining the CDR3 with reference TRBV5-4 and TRBJ2-4 gives the whole variable domain ETGVTQSPTHLIKTRGQQVTLRCSSQSGHNTVSWYQQALGQGPQFIFQYYREEENGRGNFPPRFSGLQFPNYSSELNVNALELDDSALYLCASSSDRIIAKNIQYFGAGTRLSVL.

The chain joins TRBV7-2 to TRBJ2-5, with D possibly TRBD2 on 6 matching bases. The CDR3 spans 15 residues. V lost 2 bases, J lost 2 bases, and 12 bases lay in between. The germline gives CDR1 SGHTA, CDR2 FQGNSA. The CDR3 loop reads CASSLSRGRQETQYF. The CDR3 DNA reads TGTGCCAGCAGCTTATCCCGGGGGAGGCAAGAGACCCAGTACTTC.

The table lists this clone with a count of one. Additional DNA sequences in this sample encode the identical CDR3. This rearrangement joins TRBV10-1 to TRBJ2-3; D call uncertain. Germline values: CDR1 WNHNN, CDR2 SYGVQD (reference sequence). With 0 bases removed from V and 4 bases from J, the gap between germline ends came to 8 bases. The CDR3 has 14 residues. CDR3 loop: CASSESGLADTQYF. The DNA for the CDR3 is TGCGCCAGCAGTGAGTCTGGGCTGGCAGATACGCAGTATTTT.

This chain uses TRBV5-4 with TRBJ1-5; D not certain. Germline V CDR1 and CDR2: SGHNT, YYREEE (reference sequence). Trimming cost V 4 bases and J 1 base, with 21 bases left between them. This CDR3 comprises 18 residues. The CDR3 spells CASSLVLTSPPSNQPQHF. In DNA, the CDR3 is TGTGCCAGCAGCCTAGTTTTGACAAGTCCCCCGAGCAATCAGCCCCAGCATTTT.

The rearrangement links TRBV3-1 (or the pseudogene TRBV3-2) to TRBJ2-1; D is unclear. The germline V and J ends were trimmed by 0 bases and 1 base, with 10 bases remaining between them. CDR1 LGHDT and CDR2 YNNKEL come from the germline V gene (reference sequence). This CDR3 region has 16 residues. CDR3 in amino acids: CASSQERQNSYNEQFF. The CDR3 DNA is TGTGCCAGCAGCCAAGAACGGCAGAATTCCTACAATGAGCAGTTCTTC.

The chain links TRBV5-4 to TRBJ2-3; TRBD2 might be the D (6 bases). Looked up from germline, CDR1 is SGHNT and CDR2 is YYREEE (reference sequence). V was clipped by 5 bases and J by 5 bases, with 27 bases between them. CDR3 length equals 18 residues. The CDR3 is CASRRAGSGVTPRDTQYF. For the CDR3, the DNA is TGTGCCAGCAGAAGGGCGGGTTCGGGAGTGACACCGCGAGATACGCAGTATTTT.

The rearrangement uses TRBV7-9 and TRBJ1-1; 8 bases are shared with TRBD1. CDR3 length: 17 residues. The germline V gene has CDR1 SEHNR and CDR2 FQNEAQ (reference sequence). With V trimmed by 5 bases and J by 1 base, 12 bases remained unmatched. CDR3 DNA: TGTGCCAGCAGCCCGAGGACAGGGATGCCAAGGAACACTGAAGCTTTCTTT. Translation gives CASSPRTGMPRNTEAFF.

The chain links TRBV7-9 to TRBJ1-2; D unresolved. The CDR3 totals 13 residues. Looked up from germline, CDR1 is SEHNR and CDR2 is FQNEAQ (reference sequence). Trimming took 2 bases from V and 6 from J, leaving 10 bases between them. As DNA, the CDR3 is TGTGCCAGCAGCTTATCGGGGAGCAATGGCTACACCTTC. Protein: CASSLSGSNGYTF.

The rearrangement joins TRBV27 to TRBJ2-2; D might be TRBD1 or TRBD2, each matching 5 bases. Germline loops: CDR1 MNHEY, CDR2 SMNVEV (reference sequence). The CDR3 sequence is 17 residues long. Trimming took 3 bases from V and 4 from J, leaving 18 bases between them. The CDR3 loop is CASSLWNEGRGTGELFF. CDR3 sequence (DNA): TGTGCCAGCAGTTTGTGGAATGAGGGTAGGGGCACCGGGGAGCTGTTTTTT.